A single sample gave rise to the 29 T cell receptor beta chains below, sequenced in a study of Ad26.COV2.S vaccination and SARS-CoV-2 variants. Sample treatment: 15 to 20 received Ad26.COV2.S at low or high dose, single or two shots; several received placebo; per-sample allocation not given. Samples were taken on day 63 after the first vaccine or placebo injection. Using immunoSEQ multiplex PCR, the repertoire was profiled, and TCRdb retains in-frame clones only, with some absent. This sample has about 330,000 clones, with roughly 90% found just once. The sequencing here drew on peripheral blood, taken in a trial of Ad26.COV2.S vaccine versus placebo. Receptor source: a person between 18 and 65 years old who received the Ad26.COV2.S COVID-19 vaccine or a placebo.

This clone was seen only once. CDR3 loop: CASEGVGYGYTF. CDR3 coding DNA: TGTGCCAGCGAGGGGGTGGGCTATGGCTACACCTTC. The V gene is TRBV2, the J gene TRBJ1-2, with D possibly matching TRBD1 (6 bases). Per the germline V gene, CDR1 is SNHLY and CDR2 is FYNNEI. V dropped 8 bases and J dropped 4 bases, with 11 bases sitting between them. This CDR3 has 12 amino acids.

The V call is TRBV5-1, the J call TRBJ2-6; D remains unclear. The CDR3 has 13 amino acids. Trimming shortened V by 0 bases and J by 6 bases, and 4 bases separated the two germline ends. Germline V lookup: CDR1 SGHRS, CDR2 YFSETQ. The CDR3 region has the DNA TGCGCCAGCAGCTTGGGGGAGGCCAACGTCCTGACTTTC. This codes for CASSLGEANVLTF.

The chain joins TRBV4-2 to TRBJ2-2; perhaps TRBD2 as D (5 bases). CDR3 size: 14 residues. The germline V gene has CDR1 LGHNA and CDR2 YNFKEQ. V shed 0 bases and J shed 15 bases, with 17 bases lying between them. In DNA form, the CDR3 reads TGTGCCAGCAGCCAAGACGGGGAGACCAACTCGTTGTTTTTT. Amino acids: CASSQDGETNSLFF.

The rearrangement uses TRBV21-1 and TRBJ1-2. TRBV21-1 is given as a pseudogene. The CDR3 length is 18 residues. CDR3 sequence: CASSKRGELGGERYGYTF. In DNA form, the CDR3 reads TGTGCCAGCAGCAAACGGGGGGAATTGGGAGGGGAGAGGTATGGCTACACCTTC.

This clone was detected only once. The chain links TRBV6-5 to TRBJ1-1; D is uncertain. Trimming pared 2 bases from V and 4 bases from J, leaving 8 bases between. Germline CDR1 MNHEY, CDR2 SVGAGI. The CDR3 totals 13 residues. This chain's CDR3 is CASSYVSSTEAFF. CDR3 nucleotides: TGTGCCAGCAGTTACGTCAGTAGCACTGAAGCTTTCTTT.

This chain connects TRBV18 to TRBJ2-5; D gene ambiguous. This CDR3 region has 17 residues. V was cut by 0 bases and J by 2 bases, with 16 bases left in between. CDR1 and CDR2 (germline): KGHSH, LQKENI. The CDR3 DNA reads as TGTGCCAGCTCACCACCGGCGACCTGGACCGTTCAAGAGACCCAGTACTTC. As protein: CASSPPATWTVQETQYF.

This clone appeared a single time. The rearrangement uses TRBV25-1 and TRBJ2-7, with 10 bases fitting TRBD1. The CDR3 has 18 amino acids. Germline CDR1 reads MGHDK; CDR2 reads SYGVNS. V lost 7 bases, J lost 0 bases, and 15 bases stayed unmatched. This CDR3 reads CASKTGGTGDSSSYEQYF. CDR3 coding DNA: TGTGCCAGCAAAACAGGCGGGACAGGGGATTCCTCCTCCTACGAGCAGTACTTC.

This chain uses TRBV10-2 with TRBJ1-5, with 7 nucleotides matching TRBD1. The germline CDR1 and CDR2 sequences are WSHSY and SAAADI. The V segment lost 0 bases and the J segment 5 bases; nucleotides outside the gene matches: 10. The CDR3 runs 17 residues. The CDR3 DNA reads as TGCGCCAGCAGTGAGTCAGGGGAGCCAGGGGGGGATCAGCCCCAGCATTTT. Translation: CASSESGEPGGDQPQHF.

The chain links TRBV4-3 to TRBJ2-7, with D unresolved. Germline CDR1 reads LGHNA; CDR2 reads YSLEER. The CDR3 is 13 amino acids. The V end was cut by 2 bases, the J end by 4 bases, with 9 bases between. CDR3 in DNA: TGCGCCAGCAGCCAAAGCCCGTTTTACGAGCAGTACTTC. This sequence encodes CASSQSPFYEQYF.

A few counts support this clone. The V and J genes are TRBV5-1 and TRBJ2-7; TRBD2 aligns across 14 bases. This CDR3 contains 15 residues. Germline values: CDR1 SGHRS, CDR2 YFSETQ. The V and J ends lost 4 bases and 6 bases, in that order; junction bases with no gene match: 6. The DNA for the CDR3 is TGCGCCAGCAGCCCCCGGGGGACTAGCGGGGGCGAGCAGTACTTC. Protein: CASSPRGTSGGEQYF.

The chain couples TRBV6-5 to TRBJ2-3; the D is unclear. The CDR3 is 14 residues long. Trimming removed 0 bases at V and 0 bases at J, with 4 bases between. Germline V gene sequence: CDR1 MNHEY, CDR2 SVGAGI. The CDR3 DNA follows: TGTGCCAGCAGTTACTCGGATAGCACAGATACGCAGTATTTT. Protein: CASSYSDSTDTQYF.

The V gene is TRBV6-5, the J gene TRBJ1-1; no clear D. The CDR3 consists of 14 residues. Germline-derived CDR1 and CDR2 are MNHEY and SVGAGI. Trimming removed 6 bases from V and 1 base from J, with 12 bases in between. The CDR3 DNA follows: TGTGCCAGCAGACCCGGGCAGACGAACACTGAAGCTTTCTTT. Amino acid sequence: CASRPGQTNTEAFF.

The CDR3 DNA sequence: TGCGCCAGCAGCCAAGGATGGGGGGCAGAAGGCGGGGCGCATGGCTACACCTTC. It is translated as CASSQGWGAEGGAHGYTF. V and J are TRBV4-3 and TRBJ1-2; maybe TRBD1 (6 bases). V dropped 1 base and J dropped 6 bases, with 24 bases sitting between them. The CDR3 totals 18 residues. Germline loops: CDR1 LGHNA, CDR2 YSLEER.

The J gene is TRBJ1-5, the V gene TRBV7-6; D gene uncertain. Deletions cut 4 bases from V and 6 bases from J, with 7 bases between. This CDR3 is 12 amino acids long. Germline assignment: CDR1 SGHVS and CDR2 FNYEAQ. The chain's CDR3 is CASSYLGQPQHF. CDR3 nucleotide sequence: TGTGCCAGCAGCTACTTGGGTCAGCCCCAGCATTTT.

Note on this clone: One junction end disagrees with the germline gene, perhaps due to a read error. CDR3 coding DNA: TGTGCCAGCAGTTTAAGGGGTGAAACTTTCTTT. This gives the protein CASSLRGETFF. The chain joins TRBV6-2 or TRBV6-3 to TRBJ1-1; D perhaps matches TRBD1 (5 bases). Germline V gene lookup returns CDR1 MNHEY and CDR2 SVGEGT. This CDR3 has 11 residues.

This clone is a singleton in its sample. V usage is TRBV14 and J usage is TRBJ1-1; tentative D call: TRBD1 (5 bases). This CDR3 contains 13 residues. V lost 0 bases and J 8 bases, leaving 10 bases between the germline ends. Per germline, CDR1 SGHDN and CDR2 FVKESK. CDR3: CASSQDIGDEAFF. CDR3 coding DNA: TGTGCCAGCAGCCAAGATATCGGGGACGAAGCTTTCTTT.

The chain recombines TRBV2 with TRBJ2-5; 12 positions match TRBD2. Germline values: CDR1 SNHLY, CDR2 FYNNEI. The CDR3 runs 17 residues. V gave up 6 bases and J gave up 5 bases; unmatched junction bases: 13. CDR3 sequence (DNA): TGTGCCAGCAGCCGCCGACTAGCGGGAGTGGGGAAGGAGACCCAGTACTTC. Its protein is CASSRRLAGVGKETQYF.

The sample holds one count of this clone. The rearrangement joins TRBV7-8 to TRBJ2-7; 12 bases map to TRBD1. The ends lost 2 bases at V and 4 bases at J; junction bases unmatched: 12. Per the germline V gene, CDR1 is SGHVS and CDR2 is FQNEAQ. The CDR3 is made up of 18 amino acids. For the CDR3, the DNA is TGTGCCAGCAGCTTATATGTACGGGACAGGGGGCGCGTGTACGAGCAGTACTTC. The encoded protein is CASSLYVRDRGRVYEQYF.

The chain combines TRBV10-3 with TRBJ2-7; D not resolved. From germline, CDR1 is ENHRY and CDR2 SYGVKD. V was clipped by 0 bases and J by 0 bases, with 9 bases between them. The length of the CDR3 is 15 residues. CDR3 residues: CAISESMGYSYEQYF. The CDR3 bases are TGTGCCATCAGTGAGTCGATGGGTTACTCCTACGAGCAGTACTTC.

The V and J genes are TRBV11-3 and TRBJ2-1; D is ambiguous. Germline lookup yields CDR1 SGHNT and CDR2 YENEEA. The ends were cut back, 5 bases at V and 9 bases at J, with 20 bases in the middle. This CDR3 has 15 residues. CDR3 sequence reads: CASSLSGLVFTEQFF. In nucleotides, the CDR3 is TGTGCCAGCAGCCTTTCCGGGCTAGTATTTACTGAGCAGTTCTTC.

The J gene is TRBJ1-5, the V gene TRBV5-5, with D possibly being TRBD1 (6 bases). Trimming shortened V by 4 bases and J by 1 base, and 18 bases separated the two germline ends. Germline assignment: CDR1 SGHKS and CDR2 YYEKEE (reference sequence). The length of the CDR3 is 17 residues. CDR3 residues: CASSIVGSGASNQPQHF. CDR3 sequence (DNA): TGTGCCAGCAGCATTGTAGGGTCGGGGGCAAGCAATCAGCCCCAGCATTTT.

J is TRBJ2-7 and V is TRBV5-1; 7 bases map to TRBD2. The CDR3 sequence is 13 residues long. The germline gives CDR1 SGHRS, CDR2 YFSETQ. V lost 7 bases, J lost 4 bases, and 8 bases stayed unmatched. As DNA, the CDR3 is TGCGCCAGCTCCCAAAGGGAGGGGTACGAGCAGTACTTC. Protein: CASSQREGYEQYF.

The chain recombines TRBV6-5 with TRBJ2-7; the D is unclear. The germline CDR1 and CDR2 sequences are MNHEY and SVGAGI. The V and J ends lost 4 bases and 7 bases respectively, with 14 bases between them. The CDR3 sequence is 13 residues long. The CDR3 nucleotides read TGTGCCAGCAGTTTCAACATTTGGGGAGAGCAGTACTTC. It encodes CASSFNIWGEQYF.

The chain joins TRBV19 to TRBJ1-3; D uncertain. This CDR3 comprises 14 residues. The V and J ends lost 5 bases and 0 bases respectively, with 8 bases between them. Germline lookup yields CDR1 LNHDA and CDR2 SQIVND (reference sequence). The CDR3 DNA sequence: TGTGCCAGTAGTGGTTTGGACTCTGGAAACACCATATATTTT. It is translated as CASSGLDSGNTIYF.

This clone was detected once. The chain is built from TRBV6-6 and TRBJ1-1; D gene ambiguous. V shed 6 bases and J shed 4 bases, with 15 bases lying between them. Germline V gives CDR1 MNHNY, CDR2 SVGAGI (reference sequence). This CDR3 contains 14 residues. The CDR3 is CASRPLGLGTEAFF. The DNA for the CDR3 is TGTGCCAGCAGGCCACTGGGCCTAGGCACTGAAGCTTTCTTT.

The rearrangement uses TRBV29-1 and TRBJ1-1; unclear D gene. This CDR3 comprises 12 residues. V lost 6 bases, J lost 8 bases, and 16 bases lay in between. Germline values: CDR1 SQVTM, CDR2 ANQGSEA. CDR3 sequence: CSVPSLTGEAFF. The DNA for the CDR3 is TGCAGCGTCCCGTCCCTAACCGGGGAAGCTTTCTTT.

Remarks on this clone: Other DNA sequences in this sample translate to the same CDR3. The V gene is TRBV4-1, the J gene TRBJ2-3; D possibly corresponds to TRBD2 (6 bases). The CDR3 consists of 14 residues. CDR1 is MGHRA, CDR2 YSYEKL, per germline. The V gene lost 4 bases and the J gene lost 3 bases, with 11 bases spanning the gap. The DNA for the CDR3 is TGCGCCAGCAGCCCTACTGGGACTACAGATACGCAGTATTTT. Protein sequence: CASSPTGTTDTQYF.

This clone was seen only a few times. V gene TRBV19 combines with J gene TRBJ2-6, with TRBD1 matching 9 bases. Germline V gene lookup returns CDR1 LNHDA and CDR2 SQIVND (reference sequence). The CDR3 runs to 18 residues. V gave up 5 bases and J gave up 0 bases; unmatched junction bases: 8. The CDR3 region is CASSRSGTGYSGANVLTF. Here the CDR3 DNA reads TGTGCCAGTAGTCGATCCGGGACAGGGTACTCTGGGGCCAACGTCCTGACTTTC.

The chain has TRBV10-2 and TRBJ1-1; perhaps TRBD1 as D (5 bases). There are 15 residues in the CDR3. CDR1 and CDR2 from the germline V gene are WSHSY and SAAADI. V lost 2 bases and J 0 bases, leaving 10 bases between the germline ends. The CDR3 sequence is CASSEMAGMNTEAFF. CDR3 DNA: TGCGCCAGCAGTGAGATGGCAGGGATGAACACTGAAGCTTTCTTT.